A single T cell receptor (beta chain) is shown here with its context. Its recognized antigen is unknown. No base quality information exists; no much larger clone differs at one position. High-throughput TCR beta sequencing profiled peripheral blood CD8+ and CD4+ T cells from healthy donors, Susac syndrome patients and multiple sclerosis patients. The multiple sclerosis controls were treatment-naive patients whose relapsing-remitting disease, either stable or active, fulfilled the revised McDonald criteria. CD8+ TEMRA cells were enriched by FACS, while bulk CD8+ and CD4+ T cells were purified by magnetic negative isolation. Blood was collected in EDTA tubes and processed within 24 hours, with PBMCs isolated through density gradient centrifugation. PBMCs destined for TCR sequencing were cryopreserved in liquid nitrogen and later thawed in a 37 °C water bath. A purity of at least 90% was achieved for sorted or isolated CD4+, CD8+ and CD8+ TEMRA cells.

This entry comes from a study of CD8 T cells in Susac syndrome (dated by TCRdb to about 2019). Study-level background: Whether CD8+ T cell activation and differentiation in Susac syndrome was antigen driven was tested using repertoire sequencing. The clonality of the CD8+ T cell repertoire was compared across about 12 healthy donors, roughly 14 Susac syndrome patients and around 16 multiple sclerosis patients. What the work shows at the level of the full study, not this receptor alone: The number of individuals in the TCR sequencing and HLA analysis was recognized as being relatively small.

RNA was extracted using the RNeasy kit, and roughly 0.5 to 1 microgram was reverse transcribed with random hexamers. The immunoSEQ multiplex PCR assay, covering 54 Vbeta and 13 Jbeta segments, was used to amplify TCR beta CDR3 regions. PCR amplification bias was corrected by using a synthetic template baseline for primer optimization and computational correction. The study's own analysis went as follows. Reads were assigned to V, D and J genes according to IMGT and analyzed in immunoSEQ Analyzer, with only productive sequences retained. To calculate clonality, Shannon entropy was normalized by log2 of the number of productive unique sequences and then subtracted from one. Public and private clones were assessed among the 100 most prevalent clones of each patient and control. A clone was defined as Susac-specific if it was absent from the healthy and MS cohorts, from about a thousand published viral clones and from other ImmuneACCESS disease sequences. TCRdb cleaned the public reads at Q25 with fastp, built clones with MiXCR and kept in-frame beta chains. Identical CDR3 proteins give one entry, which carries the most common genes and DNA. TCRdb assigned the V and J calls; the authors' analysis was not used. The sample contains about 180,000 distinct CDR3 sequences, 95% of them found a single time. Around 0.15% of the sample is held by the ten biggest clonotypes.

CDR1 and CDR2 are read off the germline V gene as MNHNS and SASEGT. Counted from cysteine to phenylalanine, this CDR3 has 16 amino acids. The retained sequence is limited to the CDR3, 48 bases, with the frame set at the first base. The trim is 6 bases for V and 3 bases for J, with a gap of 19 bases between the germline ends. The sequence is built from TRBV6-1 and TRBJ2-3; a tentative D match to TRBD2 spans 5 bases. The source of this sequence is a human donor with multiple sclerosis. The sample taken for sequencing was CD8+ T cells from PBMCs. The DNA reads as follows: TGTGCCAGCAGACCACTACACCTCGGGATAACAGATACGCAGTATTTT. Its translation reads: CASRPLHLGITDTQYF.